This T cell receptor beta chain was sequenced for a study of blood T cell repertoires in COVID-19. Across the whole study: Spain, Italy and the United States supplied samples that represented acute and convalescent COVID-19. Sources were T cells, B-cell-depleted T cells, or PBMCs; the material itself was cDNA or gDNA.

The CDR3 consists of 14 residues. Trimming stripped 1 base from V and 1 base from J, with 7 bases between. CDR1 is SGHAT and CDR2 is FQNNGV in the germline V gene. Under the authors' procedure: By means of reference gene primer amplification, nucleated cell counts were estimated. The protocol was immunoSEQ multiplex PCR, while the TCRdb copy is restricted to in-frame clones and leaves out a portion. D and trimming come from the DNA, and the V and J calls and clone size come from that table. The data contain tens of thousands of clones, 85% of them singletons. This clone appeared a few times. J is TRBJ1-1 and V is TRBV11-2; D is undetermined. Sequencing used peripheral blood. This sequence was found in a man in his sixties or seventies with acute or convalescent COVID-19. CDR3 coding DNA: TGTGCCAGCAGCTTAGTGGCAACGAACACTGAAGCTTTCTTT. Its translation: CASSLVATNTEAFF.